This T cell receptor (beta chain) was recovered during a study of blood T cell repertoires in COVID-19. In the study's own analysis: Amplifying reference gene primers gave estimates of nucleated cell counts. Sequencing used immunoSEQ multiplex PCR; TCRdb keeps in-frame clones, though not all of them. V, J and clone size derive from that table, while D and trimming were established from the DNA sequence. The table records roughly 260,000 clones, approximately 91% of them present only once. Participants, roughly 18 to 90 years old, spanned some 23 US areas. Input material: PBMCs or T cells enriched from blood (not recorded which). The TCR sequence derives from a human donor in a cohort exposed to, infected with or recovered from COVID-19 (not recorded which). The donor label of this sample is uncertain.

Here the CDR3 reads CASSPSGQINEKLFF. The CDR3 bases are TGCGCCAGCAGCCCCAGTGGACAAATTAATGAAAAACTGTTTTTT. The V gene is TRBV5-1, the J gene TRBJ1-4; perhaps TRBD1 as D (5 bases). Trimming removed 4 bases at V and 4 bases at J, with 14 bases between. Per the germline V gene, CDR1 is SGHRS and CDR2 is YFSETQ. This CDR3 comprises 15 residues.